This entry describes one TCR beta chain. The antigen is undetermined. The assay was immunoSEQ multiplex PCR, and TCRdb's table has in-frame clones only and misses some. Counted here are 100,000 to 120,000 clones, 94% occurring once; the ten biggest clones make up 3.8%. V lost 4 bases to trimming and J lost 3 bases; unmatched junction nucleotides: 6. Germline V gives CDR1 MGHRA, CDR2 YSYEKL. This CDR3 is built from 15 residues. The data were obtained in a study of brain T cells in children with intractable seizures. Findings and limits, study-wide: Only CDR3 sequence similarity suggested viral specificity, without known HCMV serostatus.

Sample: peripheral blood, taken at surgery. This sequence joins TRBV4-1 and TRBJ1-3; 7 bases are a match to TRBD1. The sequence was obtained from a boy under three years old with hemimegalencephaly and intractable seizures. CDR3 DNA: TGCGCCAGCAGCCTACAGGGGAAAGGTGGAAACACCATATATTTT. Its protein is CASSLQGKGGNTIYF.